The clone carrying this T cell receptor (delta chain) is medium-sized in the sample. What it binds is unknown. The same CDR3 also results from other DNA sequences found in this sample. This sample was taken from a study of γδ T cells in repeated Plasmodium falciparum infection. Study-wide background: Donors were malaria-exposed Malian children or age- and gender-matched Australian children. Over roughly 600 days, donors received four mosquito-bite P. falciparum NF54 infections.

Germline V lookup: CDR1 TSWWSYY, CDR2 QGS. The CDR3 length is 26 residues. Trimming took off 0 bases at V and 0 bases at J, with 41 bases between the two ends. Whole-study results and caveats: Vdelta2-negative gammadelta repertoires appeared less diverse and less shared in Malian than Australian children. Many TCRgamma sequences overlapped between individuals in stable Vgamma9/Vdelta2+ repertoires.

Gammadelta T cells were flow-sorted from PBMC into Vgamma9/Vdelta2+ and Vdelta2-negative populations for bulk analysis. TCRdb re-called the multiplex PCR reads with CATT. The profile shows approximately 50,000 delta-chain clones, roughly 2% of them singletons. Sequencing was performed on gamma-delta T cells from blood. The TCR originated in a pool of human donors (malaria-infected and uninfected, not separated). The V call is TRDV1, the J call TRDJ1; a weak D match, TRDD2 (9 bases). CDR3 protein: CALGELALSPSYIEGYAKQYTDKLIF. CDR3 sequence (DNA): TGTGCTCTTGGGGAACTGGCCCTTTCCCCTTCCTACATCGAGGGATACGCCAAACAGTACACCGATAAACTCATCTTT.